This TCR beta chain emerged from a study of long-term antiretroviral therapy in people with HIV. The study, taken as a whole, reports: Absence of data on ART adherence, viral resistance or therapy changes was noted.

The immunoSEQ assay was v3.0, run at survey level. In sequencing, about 40,000-50,000 T-cell genomes per sample were targeted. Assay used: immunoSEQ multiplex PCR; TCRdb lists only in-frame clones, some missing. The table has 15,000 to 20,000 clones, approximately 80% seen once. Germline V gives CDR1 ENHRY, CDR2 SYGVKD. The V end was cut by 6 bases, the J end by 3 bases, with 9 bases between. The length of the CDR3 is 13 residues. About this clone: Its specificity is unknown.

This TCR was recovered from a man between 45 and 60 years old with HIV. Material: unsorted PBMCs, obtained 0.3 years before starting antiretroviral therapy. V usage is TRBV10-3 and J usage is TRBJ1-5, with D unclear. The CDR3 DNA sequence: TGTGCCATCAGCACAGAGCCCAATCAGCCCCAGCATTTT. Amino acids: CAISTEPNQPQHF.